Following are 7 T cell receptor beta chains from one sample sequenced in a study of T cells in Graves' hyperthyroidism and ophthalmopathy. The TCR beta CDR3 regions underwent amplification using RNA transcripts as the source. RT-PCR in the first round (using the HTBI primer set) targeted the TCR CDR3. TCRdb called the multiplex PCR reads again in MiXCR, with one record for every CDR3 protein. The repertoire consists of more than 250,000 distinct CDR3 sequences, with about 15% occurring once and the leading ten covering 30%. Sequenced: blood. Receptor source: a woman in her 50s with Graves' hyperthyroidism that later progressed to Graves' ophthalmopathy.

This clonotype was observed many times. The rearrangement joins TRBV28 to TRBJ2-7; 11 bases agree with TRBD1. The V and J ends lost 6 bases and 5 bases, in that order; junction bases with no gene match: 6. The germline V gene encodes CDR1 MDHEN and CDR2 SYDVKM. The CDR3 covers 14 residues. CDR3 region: CASSWDRGFDEQYF. DNA of the CDR3: TGTGCCAGCAGCTGGGACAGGGGGTTCGACGAGCAGTACTTC. Full variable domain (outside the CDR3, taken from reference TRBV28 and TRBJ2-7): DVKVTQSSRYLVKRTGEKVFLECVQDMDHENMFWYRQDPGLGLRLIYFSYDVKMKEKGDIPEGYSVSREKKERFSLILESASTNQTSMYLCASSWDRGFDEQYFGPGTRLTVT.

In its sample, this clonotype was seen a few times. The chain has TRBV20-1 and TRBJ2-7; 7 bases align to TRBD2. This CDR3 region has 16 residues. Germline lookup yields CDR1 DFQATT and CDR2 SNEGSKA (reference sequence). J was trimmed by 0 bases and V by 3 bases; bases with no gene match: 11. CDR3 nucleotides: TGCAGTGCTAGGGTATTAGGCGGGGGATTCTCCTACGAGCAGTACTTC. This translates into CSARVLGGGFSYEQYF.

This chain joins TRBV19 and TRBJ2-1; tentatively, D is TRBD2 (5 bases). Germline CDR1 LNHDA, CDR2 SQIVND (reference sequence). Trimming left V 10 bases short and J 9 bases short, with 19 bases between. The CDR3 has 13 amino acids. The CDR3 reads CATRLSPYGEQFF. DNA of the CDR3: TGTGCCACCCGACTAAGCCCTTATGGTGAGCAGTTCTTC. Full variable domain (remainder filled in from reference TRBV19 and TRBJ2-1): DGGITQSPKYLFRKEGQNVTLSCEQNLNHDAMYWYRQDPGQGLRLIYYSQIVNDFQKGDIAEGYSVSREKKESFPLTVTSAQKNPTAFYLCATRLSPYGEQFFGPGTRLTVL.

This clonotype has at least ten counts. This chain connects TRBV11-1 to TRBJ2-2; D is possibly TRBD1 (6 bases). This CDR3 contains 15 residues. Germline V CDR1 and CDR2: SGHAT, FQDESV (reference sequence). Trimming shortened V by 1 base and J by 4 bases, and 10 bases separated the two germline ends. DNA of the CDR3: TGTGCCAGCAGCTTAGTAGGCAGGGGCACCGGGGAGCTGTTTTTT. Translating gives CASSLVGRGTGELFF.

Ten or more counts support this clonotype. The gene calls are TRBV3-1 and TRBJ2-7; D ambiguous. CDR1 and CDR2 from the germline V gene are LGHDT and YNNKEL (reference sequence). This CDR3 has 12 residues. V dropped 2 bases and J dropped 5 bases, with 7 bases sitting between them. The CDR3 nucleotides are TGTGCCAGCAGCCAAACAGAGGACGAGCAGTACTTC. It translates to CASSQTEDEQYF.

This clonotype was detected ten times or more. The rearrangement uses TRBV27 and TRBJ1-5, with a weak D call TRBD1 (5 bases). CDR3 length equals 15 residues. CDR1 is MNHEY and CDR2 is SMNVEV in the germline V gene (reference sequence). V lost 6 bases and J 4 bases, leaving 16 bases between the germline ends. This CDR3 reads CASRWGGAVNQPQHF. CDR3 DNA: TGTGCCAGCAGATGGGGAGGGGCCGTGAATCAGCCCCAGCATTTT.

This clonotype turned up a few times. This chain links TRBV20-1 with TRBJ2-7; weak D call: TRBD1 (6 bases). Trimming left V 6 bases short and J 0 bases short, with 12 bases between. There are 13 residues in the CDR3. Germline lookup yields CDR1 DFQATT and CDR2 SNEGSKA (reference sequence). The CDR3 loop is CSAARDISYEQYF. The DNA for the CDR3 is TGCAGTGCAGCCCGGGACATCTCCTACGAGCAGTACTTC.